This section outlines one T cell receptor (beta chain) sequence together with its context. Its antigen is undetermined. The data are from a study of vaccination and CD4 T cells after COVID-19. Whole-study context: Stimulation of cells relied on overlapping spike peptides derived from SARS-CoV-2, HCoV-NL63, HCoV-OC43 and HCoV-229E. A CEFX pool, an HIV-1 Nef pool, or else no peptide went into the control cultures. Study-wide results and limits: The rise in median SARS-CoV-2-reactive clonotypes, from roughly 21 to 40, was not significant.

Described treatment: approximately nine-day PBMC culture with coronavirus spike peptide pools or control peptides (ViraFEST assay). Those CD4+ T cells from the unexposed donor predate the COVID-19 pandemic (2011-2018). ViraFEST used peptide pools to expand antigen-specific T cells, then sequenced TCRs. With the Oncomine TCR Beta short-read assay, DNA from cultured CD4+ T cells was sequenced. TCRdb ran MiXCR on the PCR reads and lists one entry per CDR3 protein. The profile shows 5,000 to 7,500 distinct CDR3 sequences, just under 30% of them singletons. The J segment lost 2 bases and the V segment lost 0 bases, leaving 5 bases of the junction unmatched. The CDR3 sequence is 16 residues long. Germline loops: CDR1 MNHNS, CDR2 SASEGT.

Sequencing used CD4+ T cells from blood, cultured in vitro. This chain uses TRBV6-1 with TRBJ2-5, with 8 nucleotides matching TRBD2. The receptor's source is a human donor in good health. CDR3 in DNA: TGTGCCAGCAGTGAAGCGCTTCGGGGGGGGCAAGAGACCCAGTACTTC. Amino acid sequence: CASSEALRGGQETQYF.